Shown below are 5 T cell receptor beta chains from a single sample sequenced in a study of PD-1 blockade in classical Hodgkin lymphoma. Using immunoSEQ multiplex PCR, the repertoire was profiled, and TCRdb retains in-frame clones only, with some absent. The table has 90,000 to 140,000 clones, roughly nine tenths seen once. Time point given: cycle 4 day 1 (C4D1), after less than seven weeks of nivolumab. Brentuximab vedotin exposure varied among the patients, all of whom had relapsed after autologous stem cell transplantation. The sample was peripheral blood mononuclear cells (PBMCs), taken before the fourth cycle of nivolumab. The receptors originated from a human donor with classical Hodgkin lymphoma.

The chain employs TRBV2 and TRBJ2-7; D ambiguous. V shed 5 bases and J shed 3 bases, with 2 bases lying between them. There are 10 residues in the CDR3. Germline V gives CDR1 SNHLY, CDR2 FYNNEI. The CDR3 nucleotides are TGTGCCAGCAGTTTCTACGAGCAGTACTTC. It encodes CASSFYEQYF.

This sequence joins TRBV14 and TRBJ2-7; 11 bases map to TRBD2. The germline gives CDR1 SGHDN, CDR2 FVKESK. Trimming took 5 bases from V and 0 from J; bases not matched to a gene: 9. The CDR3 sequence is 17 residues long. In nucleotides, the CDR3 is TGTGCCAGCAGCTGGGGACTAGCGGAAGAGTACTCCTACGAGCAGTACTTC. This codes for CASSWGLAEEYSYEQYF.

This clone came up a few times. The chain combines TRBV10-3 with TRBJ1-5; D not certain. Germline loops: CDR1 ENHRY, CDR2 SYGVKD. Between the trimmed V and J ends, which lost 10 bases and 6 bases, there was a span of 4 bases. This CDR3 is built from 9 residues. The CDR3 nucleotides are TGTGCCACGGGTCAGCCCCAGCATTTT. This sequence encodes CATGQPQHF.

The chain combines TRBV10-2 with TRBJ1-1; D gene uncertain. Germline CDR1 and CDR2: WSHSY and SAAADI. This CDR3 is built from 16 residues. V was cut by 2 bases and J by 3 bases, with 16 bases left in between. CDR3 sequence: CASSERPEGIDTEAFF. The CDR3 coding sequence is TGCGCCAGCAGTGAGAGGCCAGAGGGAATCGACACTGAAGCTTTCTTT.

The chain recombines TRBV28 with TRBJ1-5; D call uncertain. The CDR3 loop spans 17 amino acids. V was shortened by 5 bases and J by 0 bases, with 17 bases between the two germline ends. CDR1 and CDR2 from the germline V gene are MDHEN and SYDVKM. This chain's CDR3 is CASSPEQRFYSNQPQHF. The DNA for the CDR3 is TGTGCCAGCAGTCCCGAACAGCGCTTCTATAGCAATCAGCCCCAGCATTTT.